This T cell receptor (beta chain) was recorded in a study of cytomegalovirus exposure and HLA in healthy donors. Whole-study context: Earlier results showed 90 million to 130 million unique TCR beta sequences derived from around 170 million T cells.

This PCR relied on a set of 60 Vbeta primers and 13 Jbeta primers. Original processing notes: Later, 65 million to 85 million unique TCR beta chains were counted in an analysis, and some 11 million of them were shared. The table came from immunoSEQ multiplex PCR; TCRdb's copy has only in-frame clones and leaves some out. Clone size and V and J calls were adopted from that table, with D and trimming inferred from the DNA. The data show fewer than 150,000 clones, with roughly 80% seen just once and 4.1% held by the top ten. V was trimmed by 1 base and J by 2 bases, leaving 8 bases between them. Germline V gene lookup returns CDR1 SEHNR and CDR2 FQNEAQ (reference sequence). CDR3 length equals 14 residues. Findings and caveats of the study: A later analysis showed HLA-associated TCR beta chains outstripping equally common others in clonal expansion.

Remarks on this clone: The antigen remains undetermined.

The specimen was PBMCs. The source of this sequence is a man in his forties or fifties in good health and CMV-seropositive. This chain joins TRBV7-9 and TRBJ1-1; D remains unclear. The DNA for the CDR3 is TGTGCCAGCAGCTTAGGAGGGAGTAACACTGAAGCTTTCTTT. Amino acids: CASSLGGSNTEAFF.